The following is a T cell receptor (beta chain) sequence with its context. Its binding antigen is unknown. No base-level quality is on record; no much larger clone is a single base apart. Receptor amplification or capture employed PCR. The run used a NextSeq 500. In TCRdb, the public reads were trimmed at Q25 with fastp and aligned with MiXCR, with productive beta chains retained. Each record represents a unique CDR3 protein, reported with the most common genes and DNA among its rows. This sample gives about 10,000 distinct CDR3 sequences in total; roughly a quarter of them show up just once. Approximately 9% of the sample goes to the ten largest clones. These data belong to a study of immune characterization of retroperitoneal liposarcoma (dated by TCRdb to between 2017 and 2020). This clonotype was sampled from a female donor with retroperitoneal liposarcoma. Material: tumor tissue.

CDR3 sequence: CASMGEKLFF. The DNA sequence is given as TGTGCCAGCATGGGTGAAAAACTGTTTTTT. Recombination connected TRBV27 to TRBJ1-4; no D gene is confidently identified. Its CDR3 holds 10 amino acids, cysteine through phenylalanine. Only the CDR3 region is kept as DNA, spanning 30 bases read in frame from base 1. Trimming removed 7 bases from V and 7 bases from J, leaving 4 bases between the germline ends. CDR1 is given as MNHEY and CDR2 as SMNVEV, both from the germline V gene (reference sequence).